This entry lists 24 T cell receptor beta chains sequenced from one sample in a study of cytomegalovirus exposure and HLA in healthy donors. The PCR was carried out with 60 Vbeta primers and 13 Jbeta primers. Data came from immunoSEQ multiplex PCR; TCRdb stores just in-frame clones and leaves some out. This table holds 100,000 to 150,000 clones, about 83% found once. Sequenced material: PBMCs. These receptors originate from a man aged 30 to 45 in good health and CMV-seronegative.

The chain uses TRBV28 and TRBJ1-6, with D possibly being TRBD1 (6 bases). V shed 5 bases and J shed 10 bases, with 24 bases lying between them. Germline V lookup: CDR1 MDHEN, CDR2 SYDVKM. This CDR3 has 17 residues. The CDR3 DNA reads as TGTGCCAGCAGTCTACTACAGGGTAGTCTGGCAGGGTCACCCCTCCACTTT. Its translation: CASSLLQGSLAGSPLHF.

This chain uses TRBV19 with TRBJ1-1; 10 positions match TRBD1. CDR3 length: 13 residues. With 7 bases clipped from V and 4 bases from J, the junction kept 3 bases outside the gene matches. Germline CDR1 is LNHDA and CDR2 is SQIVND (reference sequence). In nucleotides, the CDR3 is TGTGCCAGTACTTGGGACAGGGGCACTGAAGCTTTCTTT. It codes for CASTWDRGTEAFF.

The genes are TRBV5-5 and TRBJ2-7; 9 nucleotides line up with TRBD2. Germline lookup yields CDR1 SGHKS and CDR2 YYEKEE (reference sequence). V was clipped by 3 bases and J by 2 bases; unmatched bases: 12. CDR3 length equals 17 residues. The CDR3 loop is CASSSTLGTSRTYEQYF. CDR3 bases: TGTGCCAGCAGCTCAACCCTGGGGACTAGCAGGACCTACGAGCAGTACTTC.

CDR3 nucleotide sequence: TGTGCCAGCAGTGAGGGACAGGGGAAGGCTGAAGCTTTCTTT. Protein: CASSEGQGKAEAFF. The rearrangement joins TRBV6-4 to TRBJ1-1; 10 bases fit TRBD1. The J segment lost 6 bases and the V segment lost 3 bases, leaving 4 bases of the junction unmatched. CDR3 length: 14 amino acids. Germline V gives CDR1 MRHNA, CDR2 SNTAGT.

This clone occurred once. CDR3 nucleotide sequence: TGTGCCAGCAGTGTGATGATGGGCATGAACACTGAAGCTTTCTTT. Protein product: CASSVMMGMNTEAFF. The chain carries TRBV6-1 and TRBJ1-1; no definite D call. V was cut by 4 bases and J by 0 bases, with 12 bases left in between. CDR1 is MNHNS and CDR2 is SASEGT in the germline V gene. This CDR3 has 15 residues.

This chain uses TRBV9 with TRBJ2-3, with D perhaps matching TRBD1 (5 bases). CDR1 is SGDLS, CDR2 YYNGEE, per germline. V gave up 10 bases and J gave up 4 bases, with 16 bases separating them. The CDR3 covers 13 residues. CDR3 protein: CAEVKRTPDTQYF. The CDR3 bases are TGTGCCGAAGTCAAAAGGACACCAGATACGCAGTATTTT.

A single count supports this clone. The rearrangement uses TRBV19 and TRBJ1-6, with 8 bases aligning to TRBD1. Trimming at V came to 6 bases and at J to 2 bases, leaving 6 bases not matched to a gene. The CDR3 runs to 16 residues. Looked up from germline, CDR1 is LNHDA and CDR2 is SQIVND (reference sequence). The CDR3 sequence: CASSPGQAPYNSPLHF. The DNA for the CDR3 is TGTGCCAGTAGCCCGGGACAGGCTCCCTATAATTCACCCCTCCACTTT.

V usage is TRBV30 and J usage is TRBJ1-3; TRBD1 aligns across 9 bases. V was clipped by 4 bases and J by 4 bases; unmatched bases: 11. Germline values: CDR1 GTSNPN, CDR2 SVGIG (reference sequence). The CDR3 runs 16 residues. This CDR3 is CAWNPQGAIRGNTIYF. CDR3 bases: TGTGCCTGGAATCCACAGGGGGCCATTAGAGGAAACACCATATATTTT.

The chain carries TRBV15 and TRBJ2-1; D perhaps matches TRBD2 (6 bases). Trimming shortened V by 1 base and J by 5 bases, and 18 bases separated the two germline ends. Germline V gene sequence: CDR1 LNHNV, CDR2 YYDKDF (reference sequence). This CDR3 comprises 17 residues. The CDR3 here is CATSRGIISGPNNEQFF. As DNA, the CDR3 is TGTGCCACCAGCAGAGGAATAATAAGCGGGCCCAACAATGAGCAGTTCTTC. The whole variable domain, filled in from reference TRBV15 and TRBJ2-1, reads DAMVIQNPRYQVTQFGKPVTLSCSQTLNHNVMYWYQQKSSQAPKLLFHYYDKDFNNEADTPDNFQSRRPNTSFCFLDIRSPGLGDTAMYLCATSRGIISGPNNEQFFGPGTRLTVL.

This CDR3 is CASNRGQGLNSPLHF. For the CDR3, the DNA is TGTGCCAGCAATAGAGGACAGGGCCTTAATTCACCCCTCCACTTT. The genes are TRBV6-5 and TRBJ1-6, with 8 nucleotides matching TRBD1. Germline V CDR1 and CDR2: MNHEY, SVGAGI. The CDR3 spans 15 residues. Trimming at V came to 7 bases and at J to 6 bases, leaving 8 bases not matched to a gene.

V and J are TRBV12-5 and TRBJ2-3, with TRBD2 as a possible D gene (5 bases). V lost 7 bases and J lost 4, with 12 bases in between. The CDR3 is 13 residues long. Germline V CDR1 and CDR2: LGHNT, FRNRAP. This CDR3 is CASVRGQADTQYF. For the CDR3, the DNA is TGTGCTAGTGTAAGAGGGCAGGCAGATACGCAGTATTTT. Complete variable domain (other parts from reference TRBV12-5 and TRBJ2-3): DARVTQTPRHKVTEMGQEVTMRCQPILGHNTVFWYRQTMMQGLELLAYFRNRAPLDDSGMPKDRFSAEMPDATLATLKIQPSEPRDSAVYFCASVRGQADTQYFGPGTRLTVL.

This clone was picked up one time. The CDR3 nucleotides read TGCGCCAGCAGCCAAGAGGACTATCACACAGATACGCAGTATTTT. Protein: CASSQEDYHTDTQYF. This rearrangement joins TRBV4-3 to TRBJ2-3, with D tentatively TRBD2 (6 bases). CDR1 LGHNA and CDR2 YSLEER come from the germline V gene. Trimming cost V 0 bases and J 2 bases, with 9 bases left between them. CDR3 length: 15 residues.

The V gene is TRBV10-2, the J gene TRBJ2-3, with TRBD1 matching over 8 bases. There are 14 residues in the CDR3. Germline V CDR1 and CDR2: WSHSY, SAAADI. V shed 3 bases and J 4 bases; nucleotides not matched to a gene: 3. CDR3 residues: CASSDRGLADTQYF. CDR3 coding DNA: TGCGCCAGCAGTGACAGGGGGCTTGCAGATACGCAGTATTTT.

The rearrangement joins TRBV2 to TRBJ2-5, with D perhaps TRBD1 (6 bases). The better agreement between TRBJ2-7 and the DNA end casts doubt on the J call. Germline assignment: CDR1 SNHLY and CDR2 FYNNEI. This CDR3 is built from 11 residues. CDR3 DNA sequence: TGTGCCAGCGGGGACAACTACGAGCAGTACTTC. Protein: CASGDNYEQYF.

CDR3 in amino acids: CAWSPRTERSNQPQHF. CDR3 in DNA: TGTGCCTGGAGTCCCCGGACAGAACGTAGCAATCAGCCCCAGCATTTT. The chain carries TRBV30 and TRBJ1-5, with D possibly being TRBD1 (6 bases). CDR3 size: 16 residues. Germline values: CDR1 GTSNPN, CDR2 SVGIG (reference sequence). Deletions cut 2 bases from V and 0 bases from J, with 14 bases between.

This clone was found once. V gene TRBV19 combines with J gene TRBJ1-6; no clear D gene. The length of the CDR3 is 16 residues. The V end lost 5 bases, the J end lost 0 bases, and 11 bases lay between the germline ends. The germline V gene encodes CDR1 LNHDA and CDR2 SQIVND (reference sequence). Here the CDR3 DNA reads TGTGCCAGTAGTGAGGCCCTGAGCTCCTATAATTCACCCCTCCACTTT. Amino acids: CASSEALSSYNSPLHF.

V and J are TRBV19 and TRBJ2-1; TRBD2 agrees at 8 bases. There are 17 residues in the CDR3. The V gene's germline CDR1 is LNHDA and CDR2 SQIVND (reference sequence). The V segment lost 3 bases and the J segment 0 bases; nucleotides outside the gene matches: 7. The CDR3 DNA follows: TGTGCCAGTAGTATCGGCCCAAGCGGGAGCTCCTACAATGAGCAGTTCTTC. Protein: CASSIGPSGSSYNEQFF.

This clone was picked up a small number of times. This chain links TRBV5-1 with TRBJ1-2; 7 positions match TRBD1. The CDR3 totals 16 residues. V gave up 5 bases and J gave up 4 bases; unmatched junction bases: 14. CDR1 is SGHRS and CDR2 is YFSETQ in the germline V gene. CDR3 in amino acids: CASSFQHPGTVYGYTF. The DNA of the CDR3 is TGCGCCAGCAGTTTTCAACACCCCGGGACAGTCTATGGCTACACCTTC.

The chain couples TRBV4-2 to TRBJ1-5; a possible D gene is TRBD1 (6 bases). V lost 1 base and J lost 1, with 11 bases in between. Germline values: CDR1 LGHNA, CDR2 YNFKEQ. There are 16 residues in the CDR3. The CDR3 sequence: CASSQVAGASNQPQHF. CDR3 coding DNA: TGTGCCAGCAGCCAAGTCGCGGGGGCCAGCAATCAGCCCCAGCATTTT.

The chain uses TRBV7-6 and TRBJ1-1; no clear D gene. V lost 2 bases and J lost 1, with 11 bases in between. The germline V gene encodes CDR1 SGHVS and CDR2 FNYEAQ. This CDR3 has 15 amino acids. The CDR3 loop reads CASSLYGRGNTEAFF. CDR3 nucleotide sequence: TGTGCCAGCAGCTTATACGGGCGGGGGAACACTGAAGCTTTCTTT. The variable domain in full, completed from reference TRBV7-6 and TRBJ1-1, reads GAGVSQSPRYKVTKRGQDVALRCDPISGHVSLYWYRQALGQGPEFLTYFNYEAQQDKSGLPNDRFSAERPEGSISTLTIQRTEQRDSAMYRCASSLYGRGNTEAFFGQGTRLTVV.

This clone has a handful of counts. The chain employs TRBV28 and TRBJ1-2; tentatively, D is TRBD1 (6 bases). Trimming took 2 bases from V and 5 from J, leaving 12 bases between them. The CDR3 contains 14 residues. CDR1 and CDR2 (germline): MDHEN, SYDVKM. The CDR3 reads CASSLTRRGYGYTF. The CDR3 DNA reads TGTGCCAGCAGTTTAACCCGCAGGGGATATGGCTACACCTTC.

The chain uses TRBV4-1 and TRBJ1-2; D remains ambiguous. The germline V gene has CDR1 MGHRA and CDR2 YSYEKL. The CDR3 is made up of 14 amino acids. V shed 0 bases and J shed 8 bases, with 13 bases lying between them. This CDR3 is CASSQETLRVGYTF. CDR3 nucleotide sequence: TGCGCCAGCAGCCAAGAAACCTTACGAGTCGGCTACACCTTC.

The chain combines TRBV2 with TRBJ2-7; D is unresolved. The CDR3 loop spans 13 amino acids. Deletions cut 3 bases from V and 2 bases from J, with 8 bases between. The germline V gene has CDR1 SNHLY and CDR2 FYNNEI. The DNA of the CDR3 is TGTGCCAGCAGTGACGGGTATACCTACGAGCAGTACTTC. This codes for CASSDGYTYEQYF.

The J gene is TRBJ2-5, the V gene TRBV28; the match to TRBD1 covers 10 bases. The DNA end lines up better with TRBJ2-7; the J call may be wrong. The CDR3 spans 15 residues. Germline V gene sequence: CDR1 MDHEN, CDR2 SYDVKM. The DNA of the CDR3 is TGTGCCAGCAGTTTATACGGGACAGGGGACTACGAGCAGTACTTC. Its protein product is CASSLYGTGDYEQYF.